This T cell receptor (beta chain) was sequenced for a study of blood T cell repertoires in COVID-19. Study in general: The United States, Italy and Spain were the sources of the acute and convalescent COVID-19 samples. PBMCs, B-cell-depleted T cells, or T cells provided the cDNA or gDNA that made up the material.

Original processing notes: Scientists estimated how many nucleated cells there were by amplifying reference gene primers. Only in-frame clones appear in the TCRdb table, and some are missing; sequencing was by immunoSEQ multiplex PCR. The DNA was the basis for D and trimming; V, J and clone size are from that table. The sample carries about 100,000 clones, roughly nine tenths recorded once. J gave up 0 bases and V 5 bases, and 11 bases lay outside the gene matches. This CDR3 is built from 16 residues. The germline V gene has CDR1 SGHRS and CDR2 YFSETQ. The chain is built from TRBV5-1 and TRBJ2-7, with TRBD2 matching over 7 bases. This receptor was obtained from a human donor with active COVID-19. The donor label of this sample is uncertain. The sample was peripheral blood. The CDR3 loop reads CASREGWRGTSYEQYF. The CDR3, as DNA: TGCGCCAGCAGAGAGGGCTGGCGGGGGACCTCCTACGAGCAGTACTTC.